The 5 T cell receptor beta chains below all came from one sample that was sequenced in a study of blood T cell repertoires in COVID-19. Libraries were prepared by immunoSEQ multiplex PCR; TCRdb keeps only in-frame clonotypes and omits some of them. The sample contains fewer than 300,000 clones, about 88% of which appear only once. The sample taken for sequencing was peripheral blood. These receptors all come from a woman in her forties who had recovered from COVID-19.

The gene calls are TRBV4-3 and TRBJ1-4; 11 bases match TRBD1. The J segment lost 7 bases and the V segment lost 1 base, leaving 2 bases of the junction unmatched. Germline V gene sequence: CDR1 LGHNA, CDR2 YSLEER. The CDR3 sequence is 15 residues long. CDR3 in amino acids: CASSQGGTGGEKLFF. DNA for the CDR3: TGCGCCAGCAGCCAAGGGGGGACAGGGGGTGAAAAACTGTTTTTT.

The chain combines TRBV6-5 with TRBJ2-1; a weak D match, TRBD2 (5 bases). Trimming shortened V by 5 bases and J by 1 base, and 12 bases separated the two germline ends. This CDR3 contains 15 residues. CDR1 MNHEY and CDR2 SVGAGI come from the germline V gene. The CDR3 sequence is CASSPRAESYNEQFF. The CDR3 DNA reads TGTGCCAGCAGTCCCCGAGCGGAGTCCTACAATGAGCAGTTCTTC.

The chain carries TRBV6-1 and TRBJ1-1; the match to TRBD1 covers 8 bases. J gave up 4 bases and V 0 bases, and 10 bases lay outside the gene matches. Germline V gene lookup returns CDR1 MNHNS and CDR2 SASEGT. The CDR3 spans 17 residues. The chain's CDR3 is CASSEAPRTGLGTEAFF. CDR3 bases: TGTGCCAGCAGTGAAGCACCCCGGACAGGGCTCGGCACTGAAGCTTTCTTT.

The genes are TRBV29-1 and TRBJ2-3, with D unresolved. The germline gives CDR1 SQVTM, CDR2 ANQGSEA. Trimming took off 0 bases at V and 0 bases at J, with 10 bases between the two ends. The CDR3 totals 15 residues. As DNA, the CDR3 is TGCAGCGTTGAAGATCTCTCCCGGAGCACAGATACGCAGTATTTT. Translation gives CSVEDLSRSTDTQYF.

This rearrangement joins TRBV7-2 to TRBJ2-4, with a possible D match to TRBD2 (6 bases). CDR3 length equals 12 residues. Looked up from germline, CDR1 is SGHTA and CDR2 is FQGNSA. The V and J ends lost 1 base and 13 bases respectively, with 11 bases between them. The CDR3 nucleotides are TGTGCCAGCAGCTTAGGGGAGGTCGAACAGTACTTC. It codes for CASSLGEVEQYF.